These T cell receptor beta chains were read from a single sample in a study of OX40 agonist ivuxolimab in advanced cancers. Measured with immunoSEQ multiplex PCR; TCRdb has only the in-frame clones, and not every one. Of fewer than 30,000 clones listed, about 85% are singletons. Source: CD4+ or CD8+ T cells sorted from blood, taken in a trial of the OX40 agonist ivuxolimab. These receptor sequences come from an adult with an advanced solid tumor such as melanoma, head and neck, liver or kidney cancer. Each CDR3 is given with its conserved first and last residue. The D gene is left open where the match is weak. The size of a clone is reported for some rows only, either as once, few or many, or as a class for expanded clones.

J: TRBJ1-2
D: -
V: TRBV7-6
size: -
DNA: TGTGCCAGCAGCTTAGGTCTGGGCGGTGAAGATGGCTACACCTTC
CDR3: CASSLGLGGEDGYTF

J: TRBJ1-2
D: -
V: TRBV6-6
size: -
DNA: TGTGCCAGCAGTTACGGGGGAATGGATGGCTACACCTTC
CDR3: CASSYGGMDGYTF

J: TRBJ1-3
D: -
V: TRBV28
size: -
DNA: TGTGCCAGCAGTTTAGGGGTGGGGAGTGGAAACACCATATATTTT
CDR3: CASSLGVGSGNTIYF

J: TRBJ1-5
D: -
V: TRBV5-5
size: -
DNA: TGTGCCAGCAGCTTGCAGGGCTCTTACAATCAGCCCCAGCATTTT
CDR3: CASSLQGSYNQPQHF

J: TRBJ2-2
D: TRBD1
V: TRBV27
size: few
DNA: TGTGCCAGCAGTTTAGTTGGGACAGGGATGACCGGGGAGCTGTTTTTT
CDR3: CASSLVGTGMTGELFF

J: TRBJ2-1
D: TRBD1
V: TRBV6-4
size: -
DNA: TGTGCCAGCTCTTCCGGGACAGGGTTGAATGAGCAGTTCTTC
CDR3: CASSSGTGLNEQFF

J: TRBJ1-1
D: TRBD1
V: TRBV29-1
size: -
DNA: TGCAGCGTCGAACCAGGGGGCACTGAAGCTTTCTTT
CDR3: CSVEPGGTEAFF

J: TRBJ2-1
D: -
V: TRBV28
size: -
DNA: TGTGCCAGCAGTTCCAAAGCCGGTAAGGGTGAGCAGTTCTTC
CDR3: CASSSKAGKGEQFF

J: TRBJ2-5
D: TRBD1
V: TRBV6-6
size: -
DNA: TGTGCCAGCAGTGACAGGGGGCTTGTAGAGACCCAGTACTTC
CDR3: CASSDRGLVETQYF

J: TRBJ1-1
D: -
V: TRBV7-9
size: few
DNA: TGTGCCAGCAGCCTCACAGGGCCGAACACTGAAGCTTTCTTT
CDR3: CASSLTGPNTEAFF

J: TRBJ1-2
D: -
V: TRBV29-1
size: -
DNA: TGCAGCGTTACTGTGTTTGGCAGGCCCAACTATGGCTACACCTTC
CDR3: CSVTVFGRPNYGYTF

J: TRBJ2-7
D: TRBD1
V: TRBV27
size: -
DNA: TGTGCCAGCAGTCCAGGGACAGGGGCCGAGCAGTACTTC
CDR3: CASSPGTGAEQYF

J: TRBJ1-3
D: TRBD1
V: TRBV4-2
size: -
DNA: TGTGCCAGCAGCCAGGACGTTGGACAGGGGGCGCTTGGAAACACCATATATTTT
CDR3: CASSQDVGQGALGNTIYF

J: TRBJ2-1
D: -
V: TRBV7-9
size: -
DNA: TGTGCCAGCAGCTTAACGGGGACATATCTTGGCCATGAGCAGTTCTTC
CDR3: CASSLTGTYLGHEQFF

J: TRBJ2-1
D: -
V: TRBV19
size: -
DNA: TGTGCCAGTAGTGGGGCCGCCCATGAGCAGTTCTTC
CDR3: CASSGAAHEQFF

J: TRBJ2-7
D: TRBD2
V: TRBV30
size: -
DNA: TGTGCCGGGGGGCGGGGGGACTTTCCCTACGAGCAGTACTTC
CDR3: CAGGRGDFPYEQYF

J: TRBJ2-2
D: -
V: TRBV7-3
size: once
DNA: TGTGCCAGCAGCTTAGCCGGGCCAGTTGGGACCGGGGAGCTGTTTTTT
CDR3: CASSLAGPVGTGELFF

J: TRBJ2-7
D: -
V: TRBV7-8
size: -
DNA: TGTGCCAGCAGCTTAGCGAAGGGCTACGAGCAGTACTTC
CDR3: CASSLAKGYEQYF

J: TRBJ2-7
D: TRBD1
V: TRBV9
size: -
DNA: TGTGCCAGCAGCATTGGCGGGACAGGGATAACCTACGAGCAGTACTTC
CDR3: CASSIGGTGITYEQYF

J: TRBJ2-3
D: TRBD2
V: TRBV6-4
size: -
DNA: TGTGCCAGCAGTGACTCGAGCGGGGGGGCCACAGATACGCAGTATTTT
CDR3: CASSDSSGGATDTQYF

J: TRBJ2-7
D: -
V: TRBV7-2
size: once
DNA: TGTGCCAGCAGAGGGCTGGATGTCGAGCAGTACTTC
CDR3: CASRGLDVEQYF

J: TRBJ2-7
D: -
V: TRBV6-6
size: -
DNA: TGTGCCAGCAGTTACGGGGGCCTCTATGGCGAGCAGTACTTC
CDR3: CASSYGGLYGEQYF

J: TRBJ1-1
D: -
V: TRBV7-3
size: -
DNA: TGTGCCAGCAGCCCCTTCGGGAGCACTGAAGCTTTCTTT
CDR3: CASSPFGSTEAFF

J: TRBJ2-7
D: -
V: TRBV29-1
size: -
DNA: TGCAGCGGCAATCAGGGTGTCTCCGAGCAGTACTTC
CDR3: CSGNQGVSEQYF

J: TRBJ2-1
D: -
V: TRBV9
size: -
DNA: TGTGCCAGCAGCCGCGGGCTCGACAATGAGCAGTTCTTC
CDR3: CASSRGLDNEQFF

J: TRBJ1-1
D: -
V: TRBV30
size: -
DNA: TGTGCCTGGATTCGGGGCGTAATGAACGTTGAAGCTTTCTTT
CDR3: CAWIRGVMNVEAFF

J: TRBJ1-2
D: -
V: TRBV7-7
size: few
DNA: TGTGCTAGCAGCTTGAGGCTAATCAGGGGAAACTATGGCTACACCTTC
CDR3: CASSLRLIRGNYGYTF

J: TRBJ1-1
D: TRBD1
V: TRBV10-2
size: once
DNA: TGCGCCAGCAAAACGACAGGGGGAAGGGGAGTAGAAGCTTTCTTT
CDR3: CASKTTGGRGVEAFF

J: TRBJ2-7
D: -
V: TRBV4-3
size: -
DNA: TGCGCCAGCAGCCAAGATTCTTTGGGACAATGGGGCTACGAGCAGTACTTC
CDR3: CASSQDSLGQWGYEQYF

J: TRBJ2-3
D: TRBD1
V: TRBV7-2
size: -
DNA: TGTGCCAGCAGCTCTACAGGGGCCGCCACAGATACGCAGTATTTT
CDR3: CASSSTGAATDTQYF

J: TRBJ2-6
D: -
V: TRBV19
size: -
DNA: TGTGCCAGTAGTACCGGGACCAGCTCTGGGGCCAACGTCCTGACTTTC
CDR3: CASSTGTSSGANVLTF

J: TRBJ2-5
D: -
V: TRBV9
size: -
DNA: TGTGCCAGCAGCGTAGCAACCCTCCGGCGAGAGACCCAGTACTTC
CDR3: CASSVATLRRETQYF

J: TRBJ2-1
D: -
V: TRBV6-6
size: -
DNA: TGTGCCAGCAGTTACGGCGCGTTTGAGCAGTTCTTC
CDR3: CASSYGAFEQFF

J: TRBJ1-5
D: -
V: TRBV7-9
size: once
DNA: TGTGCCAGCAGCGACGTCAATCAGCCCCAGCATTTT
CDR3: CASSDVNQPQHF

J: TRBJ2-3
D: TRBD2
V: TRBV6-1
size: -
DNA: TGTGCCAGCAGTGCACCGATGACTAGCATGCCAGATACGCAGTATTTT
CDR3: CASSAPMTSMPDTQYF

J: TRBJ1-6
D: -
V: TRBV25-1
size: -
DNA: TGTGCCAGCAGTGAGCCCCGGGGGGGTAATTCACCCCTCCACTTT
CDR3: CASSEPRGGNSPLHF

J: TRBJ1-1
D: TRBD1
V: TRBV18
size: -
DNA: TGTGCCAGCTCATGGGGACAGGACACATACATGAACACTGAAGCTTTCTTT
CDR3: CASSWGQDTYMNTEAFF

J: TRBJ2-1
D: -
V: TRBV4-3
size: -
DNA: TGCGCCAGCAGCCAAGATCCCGGTGAGCAGTTCTTC
CDR3: CASSQDPGEQFF

J: TRBJ2-3
D: -
V: TRBV13
size: -
DNA: TGTGCCAGCAGCCCCACGGCGGGGAAGGACACAGATACGCAGTATTTT
CDR3: CASSPTAGKDTDTQYF

J: TRBJ2-1
D: TRBD2
V: TRBV7-2
size: -
DNA: TGTGCCAGCAGCATCGGGGGGGGATACAATGAGCAGTTCTTC
CDR3: CASSIGGGYNEQFF

J: TRBJ1-6
D: -
V: TRBV7-9
size: -
DNA: TGTGCCAGCAGCTTAGGTAATTCACCCCTCCACTTT
CDR3: CASSLGNSPLHF

J: TRBJ2-7
D: TRBD1
V: TRBV29-1
size: -
DNA: TGCAGCGTTGGAGGGACAGGGGTCTCCGAGCAGTACTTC
CDR3: CSVGGTGVSEQYF

J: TRBJ2-7
D: -
V: TRBV7-2
size: -
DNA: TGTGCCAGCAGCTTATGGGGAGGCGAGCAGTACTTC
CDR3: CASSLWGGEQYF

J: TRBJ1-3
D: -
V: TRBV29-1
size: -
DNA: TGCAGCGTTGAAGGAGCTCTTGTCGGCGGTTCATTTGACACCATATATTTT
CDR3: CSVEGALVGGSFDTIYF

J: TRBJ2-7
D: -
V: TRBV7-9
size: -
DNA: TGTGCCAGCAGTTTTGGGGACACCGAGCAGTACTTC
CDR3: CASSFGDTEQYF